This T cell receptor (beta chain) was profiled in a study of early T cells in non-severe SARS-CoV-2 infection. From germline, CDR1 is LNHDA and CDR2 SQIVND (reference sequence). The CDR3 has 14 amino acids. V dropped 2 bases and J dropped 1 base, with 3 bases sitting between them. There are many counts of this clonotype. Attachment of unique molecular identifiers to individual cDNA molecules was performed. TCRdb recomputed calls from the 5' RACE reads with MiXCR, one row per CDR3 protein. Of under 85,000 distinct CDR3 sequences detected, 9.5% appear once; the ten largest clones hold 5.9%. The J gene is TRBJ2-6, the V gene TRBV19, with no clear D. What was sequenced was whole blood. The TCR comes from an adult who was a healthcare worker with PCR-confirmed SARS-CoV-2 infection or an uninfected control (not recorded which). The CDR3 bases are TGTGCCAGTAGTATAAGATCTGGGGCCAACGTCCTGACTTTC. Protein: CASSIRSGANVLTF. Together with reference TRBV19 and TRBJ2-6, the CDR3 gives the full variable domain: DGGITQSPKYLFRKEGQNVTLSCEQNLNHDAMYWYRQDPGQGLRLIYYSQIVNDFQKGDIAEGYSVSREKKESFPLTVTSAQKNPTAFYLCASSIRSGANVLTFGAGSRLTVL.